The T cell receptor beta chain described here comes from a study of blood T cell repertoires in COVID-19. Study as a whole: Sites across the United States, Italy and Spain contributed samples from acute and convalescent COVID-19. The analysed material was cDNA or gDNA that came from T cells, B-cell-depleted T cells, or PBMCs.

This clone was seen repeatedly, ten times or more. Clones were sequenced by immunoSEQ multiplex PCR, and TCRdb holds only the in-frame ones, with some missing. The sample records 210,000 or so clones, just under 90% being singletons. Material for sequencing was peripheral blood. This sequence originates from a young man with COVID-19, enrolled during active disease.

The CDR3 protein is CASSRGQGQRDGYTF. The CDR3 coding sequence is TGCGCCAGCAGCAGAGGACAGGGGCAAAGGGATGGCTACACCTTC. The chain uses TRBV5-1 and TRBJ1-2; 9 bases fit TRBD1. Germline V CDR1 and CDR2: SGHRS, YFSETQ. The CDR3 spans 15 residues. Trimming took 4 bases from V and 6 from J; bases not matched to a gene: 10.